Sequencing of this T cell receptor (beta chain) was carried out in a study of cytomegalovirus exposure and HLA in healthy donors. Findings and limits, study-wide: In a later analysis, around 18,000 TCR beta sequences were associated with HLA alleles at 0.05 false discovery rate. Previous analysis showed most TCR beta V segments were productive about 87% or about 30% of the time. In a later analysis, across HLA loci, associated TCR counts were highest for DRB1, lowest for HLA-C.

A multiplex PCR was run with 60 Vbeta primers and 13 Jbeta primers. Generated by immunoSEQ multiplex PCR, the TCRdb table keeps only in-frame clones and is missing some. The table shows 160,000 or so clones, with 75% to 80% occurring only once. The germline V gene has CDR1 SGHDT and CDR2 YYEEEE. V shed 0 bases and J shed 5 bases, with 8 bases lying between them. This CDR3 spans 13 amino acids. Points on this clone: Its antigen is not known.

Sequences were obtained from PBMCs. This receptor was identified in a middle-aged man in good health and CMV-seropositive. V is TRBV5-6 and J is TRBJ1-2; D is ambiguous. The chain's CDR3 is CASSLGRDYGYTF. The CDR3 region has the DNA TGTGCCAGCAGCTTGGGGCGGGATTATGGCTACACCTTC.